Below are 8 T cell receptor beta chains sequenced from a single sample in a study of beta chain features in type 1 diabetes (dated by TCRdb to 2016 to 2019). The library was prepared using the immunoSEQ multiplex PCR assay. The entire amount of isolated RNA was reverse transcribed using the High Capacity cDNA Reverse Transcription Kit, so the sequenced TCRB transcripts were expressed ones. TCRdb took this table from immuneACCESS and kept in-frame rearrangements with V and J called. Such tables lack part of the clones; where checked against another copy, unresolved V genes explain under half of the gap, and the rest is unexplained. The sample table records 40,000 to 55,000 clones; approximately 40% of these occur just once. The top ten clones comprise less than 0.15% of the sample. The study at large found these results: Type 1 diabetes patients showed a moderate but significant shortening of TCRB CDR3 length in all four CD4+ subsets.

No antigen has been assigned to these receptors. Sequenced sample: stem cell memory CD4+ T cells from blood. This specimen's cell subset or site label, interpreted: stem cell-like memory CD4+ T cells. These receptors originate from a man aged 25 to 45 with type 1 diabetes.

This clone occurred a few times. The V gene is TRBV19, the J gene TRBJ2-2; possible D gene TRBD1, 5 bases. This CDR3 region has 13 residues. Germline assignment: CDR1 LNHDA and CDR2 SQIVND (reference sequence). V lost 8 bases and J lost 2, with 9 bases in between. For the CDR3, the DNA is TGTGCCAGTTCTCAGGGTAACACCGGGGAGCTGTTTTTT. The encoded protein is CASSQGNTGELFF. Drawing the rest from reference TRBV19 and TRBJ2-2, the complete variable domain is DGGITQSPKYLFRKEGQNVTLSCEQNLNHDAMYWYRQDPGQGLRLIYYSQIVNDFQKGDIAEGYSVSREKKESFPLTVTSAQKNPTAFYLCASSQGNTGELFFGEGSRLTVL.

V is TRBV18 and J is TRBJ2-2; no firm D call. CDR3 length: 13 amino acids. V lost 0 bases and J lost 6, with 5 bases in between. Germline V gives CDR1 KGHSH, CDR2 LQKENI. CDR3 in DNA: TGTGCCAGCTCACCACCCCTTCCCGGGGAGCTGTTTTTT. Amino acids: CASSPPLPGELFF.

This clone was found once. This chain joins TRBV4-2 and TRBJ2-5, with 8 bases fitting TRBD2. CDR1 and CDR2 (germline): LGHNA, YNFKEQ. V gave up 5 bases and J gave up 4 bases; unmatched junction bases: 6. The CDR3 spans 14 residues. The CDR3 DNA reads TGTGCCAGCAGCGGGACTAGAGACAGAGAGACCCAGTACTTC. Its protein product is CASSGTRDRETQYF.

This clone was detected only a few times. V usage is TRBV7-8 and J usage is TRBJ2-7; D might be TRBD2 (5 bases). The CDR3 extends over 14 amino acids. V lost 2 bases and J 3 bases, leaving 11 bases between the germline ends. CDR1 is SGHVS, CDR2 FQNEAQ, per germline. CDR3 in DNA: TGTGCCAGCAGCTTACGGCCGGCGGGCTACGAGCAGTACTTC. Its protein is CASSLRPAGYEQYF.

This clone was detected a few times. This sequence joins TRBV4-3 and TRBJ2-3; D is undetermined. Trimming removed 6 bases at V and 0 bases at J, with 10 bases between. The length of the CDR3 is 14 residues. The germline V gene encodes CDR1 LGHNA and CDR2 YSLEER. The CDR3, as DNA: TGCGCCAGCAGACGAGCCCTTAGCACAGATACGCAGTATTTT. This encodes CASRRALSTDTQYF.

This clone was seen a few times. V is TRBV2 and J is TRBJ2-3, with 9 bases identical to TRBD1. The CDR3 extends over 14 amino acids. The germline gives CDR1 SNHLY, CDR2 FYNNEI. The J segment lost 4 bases and the V segment lost 6 bases, leaving 5 bases of the junction unmatched. CDR3 nucleotides: TGTGCCAGCAGCATACAGGGGGCAGCAGATACGCAGTATTTT. Translating gives CASSIQGAADTQYF.

The gene calls are TRBV18 and TRBJ1-5, with a weak D call TRBD1 (5 bases). Per the germline V gene, CDR1 is KGHSH and CDR2 is LQKENI. Trimming took 3 bases from V and 4 from J, leaving 7 bases between them. This CDR3 is 13 amino acids long. The CDR3 sequence is CASSPAGNQPQHF. CDR3 nucleotide sequence: TGTGCCAGCTCACCGGCAGGGAATCAGCCCCAGCATTTT.

This clone was seen a handful of times. The genes are TRBV11-2 and TRBJ2-3, with TRBD2 identical over 8 bases. J was trimmed by 10 bases and V by 3 bases; bases with no gene match: 6. This CDR3 comprises 13 residues. Germline CDR1 SGHAT, CDR2 FQNNGV. The CDR3 loop is CASSFRAGEAQYF. CDR3 coding DNA: TGTGCCAGCAGCTTTCGAGCGGGAGAAGCGCAGTATTTT.